This TCR beta chain was profiled in a study of blood T cell repertoires in COVID-19. Overall study context: Acute-phase and convalescent COVID-19 samples originated in the United States, Italy and Spain. From T cells, B-cell-depleted T cells, or PBMCs came the material, which was cDNA or gDNA.

Trimming at V came to 7 bases and at J to 5 bases, leaving 14 bases not matched to a gene. The germline gives CDR1 MNHEY, CDR2 SMNVEV (reference sequence). The CDR3 is 15 amino acids. Methods used by the authors: Amplification from reference gene primers served as the basis for estimated nucleated cell counts. Sequencing was performed with immunoSEQ multiplex PCR; in TCRdb, only in-frame clones are kept and a portion is missing. Clonal size and the V and J genes are those of that table, whereas D and trimming came from the DNA. The sample lists around 270,000 clones, 84% occurring once. V gene TRBV27 combines with J gene TRBJ2-7; TRBD2 matches at 7 bases. The sequence was obtained from a man in his sixties with acute or convalescent COVID-19. The sample comprised peripheral blood. CDR3 nucleotides: TGTGCCAGCAAGCGGGTATGGGCGGGAGACAACGAGCAGTACTTC. Its protein product is CASKRVWAGDNEQYF.